The present TCR beta chain was sequenced within a study of beta chain features in type 1 diabetes (dated by TCRdb to 2016 to 2019). Background on the whole study: Mean age, gender distribution, total cell number and subset yield were not different between patients and healthy donors. A total of about 100 million sorted cells were examined across all samples, and RNA yield correlated strongly with the number of cells per subset. In the study, TCRB repertoires of sorted circulating CD4+ T cell subsets from recently diagnosed type 1 diabetes patients were compared with those of matched healthy donors. Regulatory and stem cell-like memory subsets were obtained from only 8 patients and about eight healthy donors, while naive and central memory subsets were obtained from all 28 donors.

The High Capacity cDNA Reverse Transcription Kit was used to reverse transcribe all of the isolated RNA, meaning that expressed TCRB transcripts were what got sequenced. Naive, central memory and regulatory T cell samples underwent deep immunoSEQ sequencing, averaging approximately 3.3 million total reads per sample. Sorted cells were lysed in RLT buffer, and RNA was extracted using DNase-treated RNeasy Micro or Mini kits according to cell number. To prevent cross-contamination, each cell subset was processed individually, whereas patient and healthy donor samples were processed jointly. The immunoSEQ multiplex PCR was used to amplify TCRB sequences from cDNA, yielding 87-bp fragments that span the CDR3 region. Sequencing of the amplicons was done on the Illumina HiSeq platform. The authors' analysis ran thus. Synthetic template baselines were used to correct PCR bias computationally, reads within Hamming distance 2 were collapsed, and singletons that could not be merged were discarded. Reads were aligned against IMGT to assign V, D and J genes, CDR3 length and insertions or deletions at six rearrangement sites. Clonotype counts were normalized to sorted cell number within each subset before computing true diversity and Gini coefficients with the tcR R package. Repertoire sharing was quantified using the overlap coefficient calculated on TCRB nucleotide sequences. TCRdb's version of the immuneACCESS table is confined to in-frame rearrangements and falls short of the full clone set. An unresolved V gene accounts for under half of the shortfall where checked; the remainder is of unknown origin. V, J and clone size reflect that table, while D and trimming were determined from the DNA. The sample profile shows about 170,000 clones; 7.5% to 8.5% of them were found once. The ten largest clones represent under 0.55% of the sample.

Here is what the overall study found, with its caveats: The naive, central memory and regulatory TCRB repertoires appeared to resemble one another more closely among patients than among healthy donors. PCR might favor shorter templates, but patient and control samples were amplified and corrected together, so any skew would affect both groups equally. Fewer insertions and more nucleotide deletions at VDJ recombination sites were observed in patients with type 1 diabetes, implying thymic rearrangement abnormalities. Because the HLA sub-analyses included only small numbers of individuals, any influence of HLA type on TCRB rearrangement was left unresolved. Sequencing cDNA rather than genomic DNA could over-represent highly expressing activated cells, although activation and CD3 levels did not differ between groups. Type 1 diabetes patients showed a moderate but significant shortening of TCRB CDR3 length in all four CD4+ subsets.

Comment on this clone: Its recognized antigen is unknown. No base qualities exist here, and no much larger clone lies one base off it.

Sequences SGHAT (CDR1) and FQNNGV (CDR2) are obtained from the germline V gene. Clipping removes 0 bases from V and 0 bases from J, with 3 as the unmatched junction base count. Inclusive of the bounding cysteine and phenylalanine, the CDR3 is 16 residues long. Only the CDR3 region is kept as DNA, spanning 48 bases read in frame from base 1. Each donor gave one peripheral blood draw, averaging approximately 0.12 L, which was collected into heparinised tubes. A BD FACSAria II was used to sort naive, central memory, regulatory and stem cell-like memory CD4+ T cells with a panel that included CD45RO, CCR7, CD25, CD127, CD95 and CD27. A purity above 98% was achieved for all sorted populations. PBMCs were isolated immediately by Lymphoprep density gradient centrifugation and stained directly without culture. So that batch effects would be minimized, each experiment stained and sorted samples in pairs, pairing one healthy donor with one patient.

The rearranged segments are TRBV11-2 and TRBJ2-7, with 9 middle bases fitting TRBD2. The clonotype was recovered from a man between 18 and 29 years old with type 1 diabetes. The sequencing input was central memory CD4+ T cells from blood. The DNA reads as follows: TGTGCCAGCAGCTTAGAAGTAGCGGGGGCCTCCTACGAGCAGTACTTC. This encodes CASSLEVAGASYEQYF.